The source of this T cell receptor beta chain is a study of response to subunit inactivated influenza vaccine. In TCRdb, the RT-PCR reads were re-called with MiXCR into one record per CDR3 protein. Here the sample spans about 650,000 distinct CDR3 sequences, 11% to 15% being singletons. The CDR3 is 14 residues long. The germline CDR1 and CDR2 sequences are SGDLS and YYNGEE. V was trimmed by 0 bases and J by 3 bases, leaving 10 bases between them. The source of this sequence is a man aged 45 to 65 who received an inactivated influenza vaccine. This chain joins TRBV9 and TRBJ2-7; D perhaps matches TRBD2 (6 bases). The material sequenced was PBMCs from blood, taken around 15 days before vaccination. For the CDR3, the DNA is TGTGCCAGCAGCGTAGACTCCGGGGGCTACGAGCAGTACTTC. This gives the protein CASSVDSGGYEQYF.